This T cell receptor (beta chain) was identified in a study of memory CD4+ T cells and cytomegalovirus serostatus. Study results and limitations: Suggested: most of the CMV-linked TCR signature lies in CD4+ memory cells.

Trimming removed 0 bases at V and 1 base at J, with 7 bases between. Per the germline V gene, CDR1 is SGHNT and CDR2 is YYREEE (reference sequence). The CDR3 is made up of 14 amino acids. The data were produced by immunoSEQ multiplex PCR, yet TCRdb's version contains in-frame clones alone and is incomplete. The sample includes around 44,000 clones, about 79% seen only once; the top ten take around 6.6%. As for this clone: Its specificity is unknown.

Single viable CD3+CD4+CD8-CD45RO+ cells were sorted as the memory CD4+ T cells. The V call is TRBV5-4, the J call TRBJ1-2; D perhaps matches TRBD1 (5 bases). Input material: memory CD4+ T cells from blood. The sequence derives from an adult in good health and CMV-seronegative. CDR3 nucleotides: TGTGCCAGCAGCTTGGTAGGGGATAACTATGGCTACACCTTC. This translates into CASSLVGDNYGYTF.